This section outlines one T cell receptor (beta chain) sequence together with its context. This entry is derived from a study of blood T cell repertoires in COVID-19. Overall study: Specimens from acute and convalescent COVID-19 originated in the United States, Italy and Spain. The analysed material was cDNA or gDNA that came from T cells, B-cell-depleted T cells, or PBMCs.

Study processing details: Reference gene primer amplification gave nucleated cell count estimates. TCRdb's table, derived via immunoSEQ multiplex PCR, lists solely in-frame clones and lacks some. The DNA gave D and trimming, while V, J and clone size come from that table. Of 95,000 to 150,000 clones listed, roughly four fifths are singletons. V lost 0 bases and J lost 4, with 19 bases in between. This CDR3 region has 17 residues. Germline V gene data show CDR1 as GTSNPN and CDR2 as SVGIG (reference sequence). The J gene is TRBJ1-5, the V gene TRBV30; D possibly corresponds to TRBD1 (5 bases). Sequencing used peripheral blood. The receptor comes from a human donor in a cohort sampled during active COVID-19. The CDR3 sequence is CAWSVSSVNRQNQPQHF. The CDR3 DNA reads TGTGCCTGGAGTGTAAGTTCGGTGAACAGGCAGAATCAGCCCCAGCATTTT.